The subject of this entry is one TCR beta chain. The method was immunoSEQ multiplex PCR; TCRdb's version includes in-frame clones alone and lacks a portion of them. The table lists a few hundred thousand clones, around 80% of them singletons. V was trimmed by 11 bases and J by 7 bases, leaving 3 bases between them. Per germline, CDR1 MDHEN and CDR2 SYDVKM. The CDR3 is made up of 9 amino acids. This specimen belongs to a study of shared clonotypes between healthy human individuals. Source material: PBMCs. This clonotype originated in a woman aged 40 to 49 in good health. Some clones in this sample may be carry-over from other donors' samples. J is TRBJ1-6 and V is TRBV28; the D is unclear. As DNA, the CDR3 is TGTGCCGCGAATTCACCCCTCCACTTT. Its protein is CAANSPLHF.